This T cell receptor beta chain was documented in a study of blood T cells in healthy people across ages. To note about this clonotype: What it binds is unknown.

A second about 7 to 11 cycle PCR used barcoded and J-beta primers. TCRdb redid the calling of the 5' RACE reads with MiXCR, one entry per CDR3 protein. Seen here are around 1,500,000 distinct CDR3 sequences, over 25% observed once, and the top ten hold approximately 7.7%. Study-level points and caveats: TCR beta diversity per million T cells fell roughly linearly with age. When set beside aged donors, long-lived donors presented more naive CD4+ cells and higher diversity.

V was pared by 3 bases and J by 8 bases, with 16 bases between. The CDR3 length is 14 residues. Germline V gene lookup returns CDR1 MGHRA and CDR2 YSYEKL. The specimen was blood. The clonotype originates from a woman younger than 45 in good health. The rearrangement joins TRBV4-1 to TRBJ1-2; a possible D gene is TRBD1 (6 bases). This chain's CDR3 is CASSQTTGYYGYTF. CDR3 coding DNA: TGCGCCAGCAGCCAGACGACAGGCTATTACGGCTACACCTTC.